These T cell receptor beta chains were read from a single sample in a study of T cell changes during pregnancy in multiple sclerosis. Profiled with immunoSEQ multiplex PCR; TCRdb holds only in-frame clones, not every one. Counted here are some 27,000 clones, roughly nine tenths occurring once; the ten biggest clones make up approximately 0.79%. Sequenced here: CD4+ T cells from peripheral blood mononuclear cells, sampled in the second trimester of pregnancy. Source of these receptors: a female donor with multiple sclerosis, enrolled in a pregnancy study. Each CDR3 is given with its conserved first and last residue. A D gene is named only where the DNA matches it firmly. Size values are once, few and many counts, or a class for expanded clones, and some rows have none.

12 | once | TRBJ1-2 | TRBV2 | TRBD1 | CASRDRGGGYTF | TGTGCCAGCAGGGACAGGGGAGGTGGCTACACCTTC
17 | - | TRBJ2-1 | TRBV4-1 | TRBD2 | CASSPRLAGGTYNEQFF | TGCGCCAGCAGCCCGCGACTAGCGGGGGGCACTTACAATGAGCAGTTCTTC
11 | - | TRBJ1-1 | TRBV20-1 | - | CSAEMNTEAFF | TGCAGTGCCGAGATGAACACTGAAGCTTTCTTT
15 | once | TRBJ2-7 | TRBV5-1 | TRBD2 | CASSFGLAGPYEQYF | TGCGCCAGCAGCTTCGGACTAGCGGGCCCCTACGAGCAGTACTTC
14 | - | TRBJ1-5 | TRBV5-6 | - | CASSLSGVWEPQHF | TGTGCCAGCAGCTTATCAGGGGTGTGGGAGCCCCAGCATTTT
15 | - | TRBJ1-1 | TRBV6-5 | TRBD1 | CASSQSGTGDTEAFF | TGTGCCAGCAGTCAATCCGGGACAGGGGACACTGAAGCTTTCTTT
15 | - | TRBJ1-5 | TRBV7-2 | TRBD1 | CASSPPTGQYQPQHF | TGTGCCAGCAGCCCCCCCACGGGACAGTATCAGCCCCAGCATTTT
12 | - | TRBJ2-1 | TRBV2 | TRBD1 | CASSQTGEPQFF | TGTGCCAGCAGCCAAACAGGGGAACCCCAGTTCTTC
13 | - | TRBJ2-5 | TRBV28 | - | CASSLVGAETQYF | TGTGCCAGCAGTTTGGTGGGGGCAGAGACCCAGTACTTC
14 | - | TRBJ2-7 | TRBV28 | - | CASSPFTGTLLNDF | TGTGCCAGCAGTCCGTTTACCGGGACACTCCTTAATGACTTC
16 | - | TRBJ2-5 | TRBV18 | TRBD1 | CASSPLGTGGAGTQYF | TGTGCCAGCTCACCACTGGGGACAGGGGGCGCGGGGACCCAGTACTTC
17 | - | TRBJ1-2 | TRBV5-6 | TRBD1 | CASSFNRGRPPMGLYTF | TGTGCCAGCAGCTTTAACAGGGGGCGGCCTCCAATGGGCCTGTACACCTTC
14 | few | TRBJ1-1 | TRBV7-3 | - | CASSLTGGDTEAFF | TGTGCCAGCAGCTTAACAGGGGGAGACACTGAAGCTTTCTTT
16 | - | TRBJ2-7 | TRBV7-2 | TRBD2 | CASSPRATSGALEQYF | TGTGCCAGCAGTCCCCGCGCGACTAGCGGGGCCCTCGAGCAGTACTTC
13 | - | TRBJ2-7 | TRBV4-3 | - | CASSQGEAYEQYF | TGCGCCAGCAGCCAAGGTGAGGCCTACGAGCAGTACTTC
15 | - | TRBJ1-4 | TRBV6-5 | TRBD1 | CASSYSGTGREKLFF | TGTGCCAGCAGTTACTCTGGGACAGGGCGTGAAAAACTGTTTTTT
15 | - | TRBJ2-7 | TRBV30 | - | CAWMTFGAGSYEQYF | TGTGCCTGGATGACTTTTGGGGCTGGGTCCTACGAGCAGTACTTC
13 | - | TRBJ1-5 | TRBV10-3 | TRBD1 | CAISGTENQPQHF | TGTGCCATCAGCGGGACAGAAAATCAGCCCCAGCATTTT
16 | - | TRBJ1-5 | TRBV12-5 | - | CASGLGAKGSNQPQHF | TGTGCTAGTGGTTTGGGGGCTAAGGGGAGCAATCAGCCCCAGCATTTT
13 | - | TRBJ1-5 | TRBV15 | - | CATSRDRGQPQHF | TGTGCCACCAGCAGAGATCGGGGTCAGCCCCAGCATTTT
16 | - | TRBJ2-1 | TRBV5-1 | - | CASSLPLSGSYNEQFF | TGCGCCAGCAGCTTGCCGCTGTCGGGGTCCTACAATGAGCAGTTCTTC
15 | - | TRBJ1-1 | TRBV18 | - | CASSIRQDLNTEAFF | TGTGCCAGCTCAATCCGACAGGACTTGAACACTGAAGCTTTCTTT
15 | - | TRBJ2-7 | TRBV7-2 | TRBD1 | CASSIQGGGSYEQYF | TGTGCCAGCAGTATACAAGGGGGCGGCTCCTACGAGCAGTACTTC
14 | - | TRBJ1-2 | TRBV4-3 | - | CASSQARGYYGYTF | TGCGCCAGCAGCCAAGCCAGGGGATACTATGGCTACACCTTC
14 | - | TRBJ2-1 | TRBV19 | TRBD2 | CASSQTGGLGEQFF | TGTGCCAGTAGTCAAACGGGGGGGCTGGGTGAGCAGTTCTTC
14 | - | TRBJ1-2 | TRBV2 | - | CASSGTRGWDGYTF | TGTGCCAGCAGTGGGACTAGGGGTTGGGATGGCTACACCTTC
16 | - | TRBJ2-5 | TRBV5-1 | TRBD2 | CASSVHLAGVQETQYF | TGCGCCAGCAGCGTCCACCTAGCGGGGGTACAAGAGACCCAGTACTTC
16 | - | TRBJ2-1 | TRBV1 | - | CTSSQDNSTSYNEQFF | TGCACCAGCAGCCAAGATAATAGCACCTCCTACAATGAGCAGTTCTTC
13 | - | TRBJ2-7 | TRBV2 | - | CASRGQTRYEQYF | TGTGCCAGCAGAGGACAGACGAGATACGAGCAGTACTTC
18 | - | TRBJ1-3 | TRBV5-1 | TRBD1 | CASSWGLRGQRSGNTIYF | TGCGCCAGCAGCTGGGGACTTAGGGGACAGCGCTCTGGAAACACCATATATTTT
17 | - | TRBJ1-1 | TRBV11-2 | TRBD1 | CASSSRGRTGVDTEAFF | TGTGCCAGCAGCTCGAGGGGCCGGACAGGGGTAGACACTGAAGCTTTCTTT
14 | - | TRBJ1-4 | TRBV5-6 | - | CASSLGQINEKLFF | TGTGCCAGCAGCTTGGGGCAGATTAATGAAAAACTGTTTTTT
17 | - | TRBJ2-3 | TRBV9 | - | CASSVAVDRTYTDTQYF | TGTGCCAGCAGCGTAGCTGTCGACAGGACCTACACAGATACGCAGTATTTT
14 | - | TRBJ1-2 | TRBV5-6 | - | CASSTGILTDGYTF | TGTGCCAGCAGTACAGGCATCCTTACGGATGGCTACACCTTC
11 | - | TRBJ1-4 | TRBV28 | - | CATTGREKLFF | TGTGCCACCACGGGTCGGGAAAAACTGTTTTTT
12 | - | TRBJ2-7 | TRBV18 | - | CASSPQGHEQYF | TGTGCCAGCTCACCTCAGGGCCACGAGCAGTACTTC
18 | - | TRBJ2-1 | TRBV7-2 | TRBD2 | CASSLVGGAGGPYNEQFF | TGTGCCAGCAGCTTAGTGGGGGGCGCGGGGGGGCCATACAATGAGCAGTTCTTC
13 | - | TRBJ1-1 | TRBV5-6 | - | CASIYRENTEAFF | TGTGCCAGCATCTACCGGGAGAACACTGAAGCTTTCTTT
13 | - | TRBJ1-6 | TRBV15 | TRBD1 | CATREGGDSPLHF | TGTGCCACCCGAGAAGGGGGCGACTCACCCCTCCACTTT
16 | - | TRBJ1-4 | TRBV15 | TRBD1 | CATSREAGGANEKLFF | TGTGCCACCAGCAGAGAGGCAGGGGGTGCCAATGAAAAACTGTTTTTT
13 | - | TRBJ2-5 | TRBV5-6 | TRBD1 | CASSRDRRETQYF | TGTGCCAGCAGTCGGGACAGGCGAGAGACCCAGTACTTC
13 | - | TRBJ1-4 | TRBV6-1 | - | CASLSEHNEKLFF | TGTGCCAGCCTTAGCGAACATAATGAAAAACTGTTTTTT
15 | - | TRBJ2-5 | TRBV7-2 | - | CASSPMGDSQETQYF | TGTGCCAGCAGCCCGATGGGGGACTCTCAGGAGACCCAGTACTTC
15 | - | TRBJ2-7 | TRBV11-2 | - | CASSLNPSTGYEQYF | TGTGCCAGCAGCTTAAATCCATCAACGGGCTACGAGCAGTACTTC
14 | - | TRBJ1-6 | TRBV6-1 | TRBD1 | CASSFQGGNSPLHF | TGTGCCAGCAGTTTCCAGGGGGGAAATTCACCCCTCCACTTT